This T cell receptor (beta chain) was sequenced for a study of CD8 T cells in ankylosing spondylitis. Regarding the study as a whole: Earlier work had already found some motif variants in reactive arthritis synovial fluid and blood. The study identified a TCR beta motif of several highly homologous variants that appeared characteristic of ankylosing spondylitis blood. Disease-associated clones were reportedly significantly overrepresented in matched ankylosing spondylitis synovial fluid.

This clonotype was seen repeatedly, ten times or more. No antigen is known for it. The germline V and J ends were trimmed by 4 bases and 4 bases, with 8 bases remaining between them. This CDR3 has 12 amino acids. Germline CDR1 reads SNHLY; CDR2 reads FYNNEI. Quantitative 5'-RACE with molecular barcodes was used to make the TCR beta libraries. MiXCR, applied by TCRdb to the 5' RACE reads, yields one record per CDR3 protein. The sample includes 250,000 or so distinct CDR3 sequences, roughly a quarter of them seen just once. This TCR was recovered from a male donor with ankylosing spondylitis or in good health (not recorded which). The source material was blood, either unsorted or a sorted T cell fraction (not recorded which). The V gene is TRBV2, the J gene TRBJ2-7; D possibly matches TRBD1 or TRBD2 (6 bases each). This CDR3 reads CASSGRGYEQYF. In DNA form, the CDR3 reads TGTGCCAGCAGTGGGAGGGGGTACGAGCAGTACTTC.